These 5 T cell receptor beta chains share one sample of origin, sequenced in a study of CD8+ T cells in alopecia areata. Extraction and reverse transcription of RNA yielded cDNA as the sequencing template. Sequencing was performed with immunoSEQ multiplex PCR; in TCRdb, only in-frame clones are kept and a portion is missing. In the table there are fewer than 200,000 clones, 67% of which are singletons. The specimen comprised CD8+ T cells sorted from blood, sampled at week 0. The receptor set was obtained from a human donor with alopecia areata.

The rearrangement uses TRBV29-1 and TRBJ2-5; 7 bases are shared with TRBD2. The length of the CDR3 is 13 residues. J was trimmed by 5 bases and V by 2 bases; bases with no gene match: 5. CDR1 is SQVTM and CDR2 is ANQGSEA in the germline V gene. The CDR3 coding sequence is TGCAGCGTTGAAAGGAGCGGGGTGGAGACCCAGTACTTC. This encodes CSVERSGVETQYF.

In regard to this clone: Given a much more abundant clone one base away, this may be a read error. The same CDR3 can be traced to other DNA sequences in this sample. This rearrangement joins TRBV25-1 to TRBJ2-7; no clear D gene. CDR1 is MGHDK and CDR2 is SYGVNS in the germline V gene. The CDR3 length is 11 residues. The germline V and J ends were trimmed by 3 bases and 0 bases, with 0 bases remaining between them. The CDR3 loop is CASSDSYEQYF. Here the CDR3 DNA reads TGTGCCAGCAGTGACTCCTACGAGCAGTACTTC.

This clone was seen only a few times. V and J are TRBV29-1 and TRBJ2-3, with D unclear. V shed 7 bases and J shed 2 bases, with 4 bases lying between them. CDR3 length: 10 residues. CDR1 and CDR2 (germline): SQVTM, ANQGSEA. CDR3 DNA: TGCAGCGCCCACACAGATACGCAGTATTTT. Protein product: CSAHTDTQYF.

This chain links TRBV4-1 with TRBJ2-3; 10 nucleotides line up with TRBD1. The CDR3 loop spans 18 amino acids. V dropped 4 bases and J dropped 2; count of bases not matched to a gene: 12. Looked up from germline, CDR1 is MGHRA and CDR2 is YSYEKL. The CDR3 loop reads CASSRDRGRGLNTDTQYF. The CDR3 region has the DNA TGCGCCAGCAGCCGGGACAGGGGCCGGGGTCTTAACACAGATACGCAGTATTTT.

The V gene is TRBV5-1, the J gene TRBJ2-7, with 9 bases fitting TRBD1. This CDR3 has 15 residues. Looked up from germline, CDR1 is SGHRS and CDR2 is YFSETQ. The V and J ends lost 1 base and 5 bases, in that order; junction bases with no gene match: 7. CDR3 DNA: TGCGCCAGCAGCTTGCGGGGACAGGGTACGGACGAGCAGTACTTC. Translation: CASSLRGQGTDEQYF.